This paragraph reports one T cell receptor beta chain. The data were obtained in a study of beta chain features in type 1 diabetes. Overall study context: Under 110,000,000 sorted cells were examined across all samples.

Expressed TCRB transcripts were sequenced because the isolated RNA had all been reverse transcribed beforehand. TCRdb's table, derived via immunoSEQ multiplex PCR, lists solely in-frame clones and lacks some. Of a few hundred thousand clones listed, over 8.5% were seen once; the top ten hold 0.03% to 0.04%. The CDR3 has 14 residues. Germline V gene lookup returns CDR1 SGDLS and CDR2 YYNGEE. Trimming removed 2 bases from V and 7 bases from J, with 16 bases in between. The chain combines TRBV9 with TRBJ2-7, with D possibly matching TRBD2 (5 bases). This TCR came from a young woman in good health. Sequenced material: naive CD4+ T cells from blood. CDR3 nucleotide sequence: TGTGCCAGCAGCGTCGGTAGTAGCGCTAGAGAGCAGTACTTC. Protein sequence: CASSVGSSAREQYF.